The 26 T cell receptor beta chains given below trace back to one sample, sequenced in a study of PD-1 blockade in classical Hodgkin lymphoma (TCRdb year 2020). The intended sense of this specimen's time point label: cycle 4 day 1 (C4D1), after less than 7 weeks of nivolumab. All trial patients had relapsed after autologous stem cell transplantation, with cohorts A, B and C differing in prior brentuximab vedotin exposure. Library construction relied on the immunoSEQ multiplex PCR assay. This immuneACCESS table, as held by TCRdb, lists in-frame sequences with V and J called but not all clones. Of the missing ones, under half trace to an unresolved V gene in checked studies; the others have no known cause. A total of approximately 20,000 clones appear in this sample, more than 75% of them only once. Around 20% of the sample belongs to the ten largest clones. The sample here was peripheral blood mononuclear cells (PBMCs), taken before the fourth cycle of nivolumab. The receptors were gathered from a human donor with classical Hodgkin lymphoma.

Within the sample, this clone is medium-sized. In DNA form, the CDR3 reads TGCGCCAGCACCTCACTGTCGAGGGATACGCAGTATTTT. It codes for CASTSLSRDTQYF. The V and J genes are TRBV5-1 and TRBJ2-3; D unresolved. Germline V CDR1 and CDR2: SGHRS, YFSETQ. This CDR3 spans 13 amino acids. Deletions cut 6 bases from V and 6 bases from J, with 14 bases between. Complete variable domain (other parts from reference TRBV5-1 and TRBJ2-3): KAGVTQTPRYLIKTRGQQVTLSCSPISGHRSVSWYQQTPGQGLQFLFEYFSETQRNKGNFPGRFSGRQFSNSRSEMNVSTLELGDSALYLCASTSLSRDTQYFGPGTRLTVL.

The chain's CDR3 is CASSVSTGGETQYF. In DNA form, the CDR3 reads TGTGCCAGCAGCGTCTCGACAGGAGGAGAGACCCAGTACTTC. V and J are TRBV9 and TRBJ2-5; tentatively, D is TRBD1 (6 bases). CDR1 and CDR2 (germline): SGDLS, YYNGEE. With 2 bases removed from V and 4 bases from J, the gap between germline ends came to 12 bases. This CDR3 comprises 14 residues.

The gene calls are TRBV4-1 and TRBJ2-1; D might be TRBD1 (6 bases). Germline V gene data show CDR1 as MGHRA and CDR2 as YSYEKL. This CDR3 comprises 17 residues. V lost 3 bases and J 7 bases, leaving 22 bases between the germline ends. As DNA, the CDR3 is TGCGCCAGCAGCCATGATTACTGGACAGTAGAGGGGAATGAGCAGTTCTTC. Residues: CASSHDYWTVEGNEQFF.

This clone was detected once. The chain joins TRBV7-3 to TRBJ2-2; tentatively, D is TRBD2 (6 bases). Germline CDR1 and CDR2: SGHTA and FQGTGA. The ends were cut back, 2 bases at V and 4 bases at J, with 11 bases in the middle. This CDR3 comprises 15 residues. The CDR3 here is CASSLYGGSTGELFF. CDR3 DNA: TGTGCCAGCAGCTTATATGGGGGGTCCACCGGGGAGCTGTTTTTT.

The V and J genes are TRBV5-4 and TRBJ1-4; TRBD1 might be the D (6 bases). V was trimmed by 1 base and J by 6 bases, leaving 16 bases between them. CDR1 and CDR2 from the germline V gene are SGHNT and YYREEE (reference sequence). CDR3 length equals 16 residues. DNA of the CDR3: TGTGCCAGCAGCTTGACCCTTGGGCAGGGGCATGAAAAACTGTTTTTT. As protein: CASSLTLGQGHEKLFF.

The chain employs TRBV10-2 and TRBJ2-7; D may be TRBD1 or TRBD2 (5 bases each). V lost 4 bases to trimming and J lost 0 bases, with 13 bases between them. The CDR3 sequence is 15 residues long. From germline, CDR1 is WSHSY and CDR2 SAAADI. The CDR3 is CASSGSGTPSYEQYV. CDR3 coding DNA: TGCGCCAGCAGTGGATCCGGGACCCCCTCCTACGAGCAGTACGTC.

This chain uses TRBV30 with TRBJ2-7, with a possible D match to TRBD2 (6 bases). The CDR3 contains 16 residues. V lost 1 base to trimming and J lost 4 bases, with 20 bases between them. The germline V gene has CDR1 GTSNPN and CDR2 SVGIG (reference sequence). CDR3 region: CAWSATPLAGKYEQYF. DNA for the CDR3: TGTGCCTGGAGTGCCACCCCCCTCGCGGGAAAGTACGAGCAGTACTTC.

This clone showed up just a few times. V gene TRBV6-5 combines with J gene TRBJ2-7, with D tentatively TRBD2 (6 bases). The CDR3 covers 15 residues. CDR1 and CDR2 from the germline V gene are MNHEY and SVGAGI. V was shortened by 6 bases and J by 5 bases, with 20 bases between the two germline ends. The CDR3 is CASSPQSGEWDEQYF. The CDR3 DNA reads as TGTGCCAGCAGCCCTCAGTCGGGGGAGTGGGACGAGCAGTACTTC.

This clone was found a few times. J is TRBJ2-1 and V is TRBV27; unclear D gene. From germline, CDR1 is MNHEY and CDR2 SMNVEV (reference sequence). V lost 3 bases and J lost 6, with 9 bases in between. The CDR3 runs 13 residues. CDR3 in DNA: TGTGCCAGCAGTTTCTCAACCCTCAATGAGCAGTTCTTC. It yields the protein CASSFSTLNEQFF.

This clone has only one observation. CDR3 coding DNA: TGTGCCAGTAGTATATTGACAAACACTGAAGCTTTCTTT. The encoded protein is CASSILTNTEAFF. The rearrangement joins TRBV19 to TRBJ1-1, with D uncertain. Germline V gene data show CDR1 as LNHDA and CDR2 as SQIVND (reference sequence). This CDR3 contains 13 residues. V shed 2 bases and J shed 2 bases, with 6 bases lying between them.

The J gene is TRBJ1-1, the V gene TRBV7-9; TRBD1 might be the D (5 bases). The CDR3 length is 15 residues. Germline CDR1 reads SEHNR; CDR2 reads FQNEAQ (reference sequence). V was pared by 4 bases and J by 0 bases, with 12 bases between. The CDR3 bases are TGTGCCAGCAGCTCGAACACAGGTCTGAACACTGAAGCTTTCTTT. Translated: CASSSNTGLNTEAFF.

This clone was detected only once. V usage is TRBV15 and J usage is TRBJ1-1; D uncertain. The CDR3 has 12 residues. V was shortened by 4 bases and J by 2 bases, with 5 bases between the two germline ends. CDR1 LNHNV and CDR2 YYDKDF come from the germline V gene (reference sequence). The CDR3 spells CATSKVNTEAFF. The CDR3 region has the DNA TGTGCCACCAGCAAGGTAAACACTGAAGCTTTCTTT.

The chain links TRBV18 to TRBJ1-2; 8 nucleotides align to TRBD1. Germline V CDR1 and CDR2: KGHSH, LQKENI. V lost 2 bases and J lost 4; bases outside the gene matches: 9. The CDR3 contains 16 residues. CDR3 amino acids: CASSPTSGGQGYGYTF. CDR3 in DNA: TGTGCCAGCTCACCAACATCGGGTGGACAGGGCTATGGCTACACCTTC.

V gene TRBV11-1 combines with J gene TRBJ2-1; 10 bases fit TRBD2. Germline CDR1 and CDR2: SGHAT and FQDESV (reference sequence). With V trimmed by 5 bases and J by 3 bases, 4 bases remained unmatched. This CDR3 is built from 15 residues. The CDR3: CASSNRTSGYNEQFF. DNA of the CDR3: TGTGCCAGCAGCAACCGGACTAGCGGCTACAATGAGCAGTTCTTC.

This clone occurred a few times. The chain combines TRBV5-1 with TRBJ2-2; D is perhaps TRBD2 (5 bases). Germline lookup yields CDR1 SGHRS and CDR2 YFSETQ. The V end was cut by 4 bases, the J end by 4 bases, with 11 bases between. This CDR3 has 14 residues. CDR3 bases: TGCGCCAGCAGCGGACTCGACCCCACCGGGGAGCTGTTTTTT. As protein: CASSGLDPTGELFF.

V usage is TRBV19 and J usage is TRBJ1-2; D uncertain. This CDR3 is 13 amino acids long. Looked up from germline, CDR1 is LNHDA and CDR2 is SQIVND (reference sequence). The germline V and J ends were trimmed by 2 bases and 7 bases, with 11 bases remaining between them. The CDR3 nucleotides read TGTGCCAGTAGTATACTCTTGTTGGGTGGCTACACCTTC. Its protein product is CASSILLLGGYTF.

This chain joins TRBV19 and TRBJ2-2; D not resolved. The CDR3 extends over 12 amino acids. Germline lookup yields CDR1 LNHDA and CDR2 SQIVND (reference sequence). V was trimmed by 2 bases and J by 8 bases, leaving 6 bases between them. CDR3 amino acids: CASSILRGELFF. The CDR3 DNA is TGTGCCAGTAGTATACTCAGGGGGGAGCTGTTTTTT.

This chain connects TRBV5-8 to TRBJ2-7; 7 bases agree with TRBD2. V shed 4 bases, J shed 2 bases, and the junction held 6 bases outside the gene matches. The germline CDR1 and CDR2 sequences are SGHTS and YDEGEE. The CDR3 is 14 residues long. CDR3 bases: TGTGCCAGCAGCCTCAGACTAGCAGCCTACGAGCAGTACTTC. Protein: CASSLRLAAYEQYF.

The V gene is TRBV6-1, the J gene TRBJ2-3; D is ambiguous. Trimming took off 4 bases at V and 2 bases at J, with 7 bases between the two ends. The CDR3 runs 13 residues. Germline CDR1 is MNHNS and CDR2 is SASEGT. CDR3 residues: CASSGVYTDTQYF. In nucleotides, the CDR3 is TGTGCCAGCAGTGGGGTTTACACAGATACGCAGTATTTT.

The CDR3 loop reads CASTTGIKYGYTF. CDR3 coding DNA: TGTGCCAGTACAACCGGGATAAAATATGGCTACACCTTC. The V call is TRBV19, the J call TRBJ1-2; D not certain. The V gene lost 7 bases and the J gene lost 5 bases, with 14 bases spanning the gap. Germline V gene lookup returns CDR1 LNHDA and CDR2 SQIVND (reference sequence). The CDR3 is 13 amino acids. The full variable domain, its missing parts supplied by reference TRBV19 and TRBJ1-2, is DGGITQSPKYLFRKEGQNVTLSCEQNLNHDAMYWYRQDPGQGLRLIYYSQIVNDFQKGDIAEGYSVSREKKESFPLTVTSAQKNPTAFYLCASTTGIKYGYTFGSGTRLTVV.

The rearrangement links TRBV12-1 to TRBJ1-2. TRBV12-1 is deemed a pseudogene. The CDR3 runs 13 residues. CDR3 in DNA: TGTGCCAGCAGCGTCGGTCATGACTATGGCTACACCTTC. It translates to CASSVGHDYGYTF.

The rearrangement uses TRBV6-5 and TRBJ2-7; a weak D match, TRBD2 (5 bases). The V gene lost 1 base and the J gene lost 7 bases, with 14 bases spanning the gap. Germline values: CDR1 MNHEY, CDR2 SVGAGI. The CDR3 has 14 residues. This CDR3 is CASSYLGRSGEQYV. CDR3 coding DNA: TGTGCCAGCAGTTACTTGGGTCGATCGGGGGAGCAGTACGTC.

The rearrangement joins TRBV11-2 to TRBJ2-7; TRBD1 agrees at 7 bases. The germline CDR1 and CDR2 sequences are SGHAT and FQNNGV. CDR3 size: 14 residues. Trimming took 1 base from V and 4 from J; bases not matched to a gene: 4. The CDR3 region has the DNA TGTGCCAGCAGCTTAGGACAGGGACAGTACGAGCAGTACGTC. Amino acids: CASSLGQGQYEQYV.

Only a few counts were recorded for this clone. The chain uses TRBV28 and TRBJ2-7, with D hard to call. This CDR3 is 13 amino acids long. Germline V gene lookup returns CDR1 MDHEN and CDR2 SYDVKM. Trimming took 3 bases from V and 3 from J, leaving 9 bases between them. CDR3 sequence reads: CASSLGLLYEQYV. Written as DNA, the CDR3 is TGTGCCAGCAGTTTGGGATTACTCTACGAGCAGTACGTC.

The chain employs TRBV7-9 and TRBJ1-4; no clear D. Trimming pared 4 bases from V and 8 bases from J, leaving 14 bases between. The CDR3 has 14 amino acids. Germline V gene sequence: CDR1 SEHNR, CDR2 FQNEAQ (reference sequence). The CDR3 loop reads CASSSGTVREKLFF. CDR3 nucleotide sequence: TGTGCCAGCAGCTCGGGAACAGTACGAGAAAAACTGTTTTTT. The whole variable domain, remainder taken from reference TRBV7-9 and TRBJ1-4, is DTGVSQNPRHKITKRGQNVTFRCDPISEHNRLYWYRQTLGQGPEFLTYFQNEAQLEKSRLLSDRFSAERPKGSFSTLEIQRTEQGDSAMYLCASSSGTVREKLFFGSGTQLSVL.

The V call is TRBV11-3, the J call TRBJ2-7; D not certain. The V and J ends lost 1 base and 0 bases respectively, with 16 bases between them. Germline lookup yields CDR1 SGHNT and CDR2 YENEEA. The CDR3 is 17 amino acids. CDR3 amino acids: CASSLVQRATYSYEQYF. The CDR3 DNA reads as TGTGCCAGCAGCTTAGTCCAACGGGCTACCTACTCCTACGAGCAGTACTTC.